This T cell receptor (beta chain) was identified during a study of T cell clonotyping in hematopoietic cell transplantation. Here immunoSEQ multiplex PCR was the method, and the copy in TCRdb shows in-frame clones only, minus some. Of more than 70,000 clones listed, 90% to 96% are singletons. This clone was picked up one time. Time point given: recipient sample about 28 days before transplant, after cytoreduction. Per germline, CDR1 SGHVS and CDR2 FNYEAQ. The CDR3 runs to 16 residues. Trimming cost V 5 bases and J 6 bases; bases outside gene matches: 9. This sample comprised peripheral blood mononuclear cells, obtained before stem cell transplant. The TCR originated in a woman aged 50 to 60 with acute myeloid leukemia. Some clones in this sample may be carry-over from other donors' samples. V and J are TRBV7-6 and TRBJ2-2; 10 nucleotides agree with TRBD1. CDR3 sequence (DNA): TGTGCCAGCAGCCGAGGACAGGGGGTGGGTCCCGGGGAGCTGTTTTTT. This sequence encodes CASSRGQGVGPGELFF.